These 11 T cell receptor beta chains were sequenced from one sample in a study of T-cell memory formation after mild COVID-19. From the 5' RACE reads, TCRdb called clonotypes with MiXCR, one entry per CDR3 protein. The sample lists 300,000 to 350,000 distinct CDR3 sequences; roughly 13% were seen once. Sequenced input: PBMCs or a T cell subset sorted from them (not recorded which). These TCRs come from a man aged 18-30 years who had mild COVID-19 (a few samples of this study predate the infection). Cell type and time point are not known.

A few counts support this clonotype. The CDR3 sequence is CSVGIYNEQFF. CDR3 bases: TGCAGCGTGGGAATCTACAATGAGCAGTTCTTC. The chain employs TRBV29-1 and TRBJ2-1; unclear D gene. Germline CDR1 is SQVTM and CDR2 is ANQGSEA. Trimming stripped 6 bases from V and 3 bases from J, with 6 bases between. The CDR3 consists of 11 residues.

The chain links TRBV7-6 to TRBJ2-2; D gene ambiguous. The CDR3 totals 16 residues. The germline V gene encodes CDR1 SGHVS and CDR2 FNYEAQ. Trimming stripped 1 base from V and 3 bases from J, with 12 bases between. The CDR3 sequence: CASSLVSVLDTGELFF. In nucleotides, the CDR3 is TGTGCCAGCAGCTTAGTAAGCGTTCTGGACACCGGGGAGCTGTTTTTT. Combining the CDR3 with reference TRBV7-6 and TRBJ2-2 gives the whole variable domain GAGVSQSPRYKVTKRGQDVALRCDPISGHVSLYWYRQALGQGPEFLTYFNYEAQQDKSGLPNDRFSAERPEGSISTLTIQRTEQRDSAMYRCASSLVSVLDTGELFFGEGSRLTVL.

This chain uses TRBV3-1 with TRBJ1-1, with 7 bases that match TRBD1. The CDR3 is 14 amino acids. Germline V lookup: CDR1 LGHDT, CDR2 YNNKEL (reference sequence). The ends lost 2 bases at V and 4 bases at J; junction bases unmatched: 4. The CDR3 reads CASSQSDRATEAFF. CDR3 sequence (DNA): TGTGCCAGCAGCCAAAGCGACAGGGCCACTGAAGCTTTCTTT. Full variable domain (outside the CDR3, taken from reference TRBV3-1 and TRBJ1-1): DTAVSQTPKYLVTQMGNDKSIKCEQNLGHDTMYWYKQDSKKFLKIMFSYNNKELIINETVPNRFSPKSPDKAHLNLHINSLELGDSAVYFCASSQSDRATEAFFGQGTRLTVV.

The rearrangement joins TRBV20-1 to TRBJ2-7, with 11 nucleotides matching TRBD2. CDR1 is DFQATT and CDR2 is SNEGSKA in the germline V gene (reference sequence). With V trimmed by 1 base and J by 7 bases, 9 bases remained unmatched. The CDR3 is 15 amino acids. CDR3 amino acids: CSARVAGGPPTEQYV. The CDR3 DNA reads TGCAGTGCTAGAGTAGCGGGGGGGCCACCCACTGAGCAGTACGTC.

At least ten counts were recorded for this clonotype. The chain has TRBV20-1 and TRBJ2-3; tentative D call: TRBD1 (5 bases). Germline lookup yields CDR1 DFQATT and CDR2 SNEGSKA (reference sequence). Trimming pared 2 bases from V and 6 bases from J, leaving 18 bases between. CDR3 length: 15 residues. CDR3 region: CSARITGHVSDTQYF. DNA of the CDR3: TGCAGTGCTAGAATAACCGGACACGTAAGCGATACGCAGTATTTT.

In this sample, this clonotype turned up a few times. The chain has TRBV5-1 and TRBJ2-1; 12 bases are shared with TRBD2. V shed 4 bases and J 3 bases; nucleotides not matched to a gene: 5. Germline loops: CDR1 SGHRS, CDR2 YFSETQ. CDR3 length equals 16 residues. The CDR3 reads CASSQGTSGYYNEQFF. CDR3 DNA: TGCGCCAGCAGCCAGGGGACTAGCGGGTACTACAATGAGCAGTTCTTC. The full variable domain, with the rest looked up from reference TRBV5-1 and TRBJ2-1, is KAGVTQTPRYLIKTRGQQVTLSCSPISGHRSVSWYQQTPGQGLQFLFEYFSETQRNKGNFPGRFSGRQFSNSRSEMNVSTLELGDSALYLCASSQGTSGYYNEQFFGPGTRLTVL.

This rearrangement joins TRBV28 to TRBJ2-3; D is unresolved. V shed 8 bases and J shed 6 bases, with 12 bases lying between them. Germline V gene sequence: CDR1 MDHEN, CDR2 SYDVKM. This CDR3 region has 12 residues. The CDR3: CASGPFSDTQYF. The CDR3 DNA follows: TGTGCCAGCGGCCCCTTTTCGGATACGCAGTATTTT.

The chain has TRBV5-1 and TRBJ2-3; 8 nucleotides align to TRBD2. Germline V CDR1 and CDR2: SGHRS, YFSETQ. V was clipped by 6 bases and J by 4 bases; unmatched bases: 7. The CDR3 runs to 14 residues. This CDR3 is CASKELAAADTQYF. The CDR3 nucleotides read TGCGCCAGCAAGGAACTAGCGGCGGCAGATACGCAGTATTTT.

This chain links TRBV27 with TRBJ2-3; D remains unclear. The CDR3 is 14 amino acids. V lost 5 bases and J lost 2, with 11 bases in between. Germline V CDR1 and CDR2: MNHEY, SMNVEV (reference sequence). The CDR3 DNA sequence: TGTGCCAGCAGTAGCCGGGCGTTCACAGATACGCAGTATTTT. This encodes CASSSRAFTDTQYF.

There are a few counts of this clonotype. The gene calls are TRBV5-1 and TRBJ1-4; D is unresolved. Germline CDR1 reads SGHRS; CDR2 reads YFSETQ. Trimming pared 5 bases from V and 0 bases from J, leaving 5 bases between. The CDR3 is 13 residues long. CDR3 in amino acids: CASRTATNEKLFF. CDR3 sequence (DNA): TGCGCCAGCAGGACTGCAACTAATGAAAAACTGTTTTTT.

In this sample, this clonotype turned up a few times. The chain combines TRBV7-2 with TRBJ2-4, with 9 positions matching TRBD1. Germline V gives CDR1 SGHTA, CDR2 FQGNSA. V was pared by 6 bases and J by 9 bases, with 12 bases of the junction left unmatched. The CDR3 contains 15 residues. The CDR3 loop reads CASSSTGGGWGIQYF. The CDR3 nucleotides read TGTGCCAGCAGTTCCACAGGGGGCGGATGGGGCATTCAGTACTTC.